The 31 T cell receptor beta chains presented below share a single source sample, sequenced in a study of OX40 agonist ivuxolimab in advanced cancers. Some clones are missing from TCRdb's copy, which holds only in-frame ones; the method was immunoSEQ multiplex PCR. The table lists approximately 28,000 clones, approximately 89% of them singletons. Sequenced here: CD4+ or CD8+ T cells sorted from blood, sampled in a trial of the OX40 agonist ivuxolimab. The receptor set was obtained from an adult with an advanced solid tumor such as melanoma, head and neck, liver or kidney cancer.

The sample holds one count of this clone. The chain couples TRBV27 to TRBJ2-1; 7 nucleotides agree with TRBD1. V lost 5 bases and J lost 7; bases outside the gene matches: 11. Germline V gene data show CDR1 as MNHEY and CDR2 as SMNVEV (reference sequence). CDR3 length equals 15 residues. The chain's CDR3 is CASSVDRVGMNEQFF. The CDR3 nucleotides read TGTGCCAGCAGTGTCGACAGGGTGGGGATGAATGAGCAGTTCTTC.

The V call is TRBV27, the J call TRBJ1-6; the D is unclear. Trimming took off 5 bases at V and 4 bases at J, with 6 bases between the two ends. The germline CDR1 and CDR2 sequences are MNHEY and SMNVEV (reference sequence). This CDR3 contains 13 residues. The CDR3 DNA reads TGTGCCAGCAGTCTCGGATATAATTCACCCCTCCACTTT. Its protein product is CASSLGYNSPLHF.

This chain links TRBV28 with TRBJ2-7; D is possibly TRBD1 (5 bases). The CDR3 runs to 13 residues. CDR1 MDHEN and CDR2 SYDVKM come from the germline V gene. Trimming left V 6 bases short and J 3 bases short, with 12 bases between. The CDR3 loop reads CASSEGQGYEQYF. CDR3 DNA sequence: TGTGCCAGCAGCGAAGGGCAGGGCTACGAGCAGTACTTC.

There are a few counts of this clone. The J gene is TRBJ1-1, the V gene TRBV30; D is uncertain. Trimming pared 3 bases from V and 8 bases from J, leaving 13 bases between. Germline lookup yields CDR1 GTSNPN and CDR2 SVGIG (reference sequence). The CDR3 extends over 12 amino acids. CDR3 in DNA: TGTGCCTGGAGCCCCTCCTATCACGAAGCTTTCTTT. It yields the protein CAWSPSYHEAFF.

J is TRBJ2-2 and V is TRBV6-1; a weak D match, TRBD2 (6 bases). The germline CDR1 and CDR2 sequences are MNHNS and SASEGT. This CDR3 contains 16 residues. The V gene lost 1 base and the J gene lost 1 base, with 10 bases spanning the gap. The CDR3, as DNA: TGTGCCAGCAGTGAAGGTGTGGGGGGGAACACCGGGGAGCTGTTTTTT. Residues: CASSEGVGGNTGELFF.

The chain joins TRBV7-9 to TRBJ1-4; no clear D. V gave up 5 bases and J gave up 7 bases, with 17 bases separating them. Germline V lookup: CDR1 SEHNR, CDR2 FQNEAQ (reference sequence). This CDR3 contains 15 residues. CDR3 sequence: CASSALAGFGEKLFF. In DNA form, the CDR3 reads TGTGCCAGCAGCGCCCTGGCGGGGTTTGGTGAAAAACTGTTTTTT.

The gene calls are TRBV9 and TRBJ2-2; D is unclear. The germline V gene encodes CDR1 SGDLS and CDR2 YYNGEE. V lost 4 bases and J lost 6, with 7 bases in between. This CDR3 spans 12 amino acids. Here the CDR3 DNA reads TGTGCCAGCAGCCCCCGGGCCGGGGAGCTGTTTTTT. As protein: CASSPRAGELFF.

This chain links TRBV9 with TRBJ2-2; either TRBD1 or TRBD2 may fit D (5 bases each). The CDR3 length is 13 residues. The V end lost 0 bases, the J end lost 7 bases, and 7 bases lay between the germline ends. CDR1 SGDLS and CDR2 YYNGEE come from the germline V gene. CDR3 amino acids: CASSVGGSGELFF. For the CDR3, the DNA is TGTGCCAGCAGCGTAGGGGGGAGCGGGGAGCTGTTTTTT.

V and J are TRBV9 and TRBJ1-1, with TRBD1 identical over 10 bases. CDR3 size: 14 residues. Trimming took 3 bases from V and 8 from J; bases not matched to a gene: 7. The germline V gene encodes CDR1 SGDLS and CDR2 YYNGEE. For the CDR3, the DNA is TGTGCCAGCAGCGAAAAGACAGGGGGCGCCGAAGCTTTCTTT. It encodes CASSEKTGGAEAFF.

The genes are TRBV5-4 and TRBJ2-5, with D hard to call. TRBJ2-7 explains the end of the DNA better; the J call may be wrong. CDR3 length: 11 residues. Germline V gene sequence: CDR1 SGHNT, CDR2 YYREEE (reference sequence). Here the CDR3 DNA reads TGTGCCACCTCAGTAGGCTACGAGCAGTACTTC. It specifies CATSVGYEQYF.

This chain uses TRBV5-1 with TRBJ1-1; D may be TRBD1 (5 bases). The CDR3 has 16 residues. The V gene's germline CDR1 is SGHRS and CDR2 YFSETQ. Trimming took 4 bases from V and 0 from J, leaving 16 bases between them. The CDR3 region has the DNA TGCGCCAGCAGCGCGGCCCCAGCAGGGTTGAACACTGAAGCTTTCTTT. Translation: CASSAAPAGLNTEAFF.

The rearrangement joins TRBV27 to TRBJ2-3; a weak D match, TRBD2 (5 bases). Germline V gives CDR1 MNHEY, CDR2 SMNVEV (reference sequence). The CDR3 extends over 17 amino acids. V was pared by 2 bases and J by 0 bases, with 15 bases between. For the CDR3, the DNA is TGTGCCAGCAGTTTAATCGGACGGGGAGATAGCACAGATACGCAGTATTTT. Translation: CASSLIGRGDSTDTQYF.

This clone was detected only a few times. The CDR3 DNA reads TGTGCCAGCTCACCGACAGGGGGAGGGTACAATGAGCAGTTCTTC. Its translation is CASSPTGGGYNEQFF. The V call is TRBV18, the J call TRBJ2-1, with TRBD1 identical over 9 bases. Germline loops: CDR1 KGHSH, CDR2 LQKENI. Germline trimming cut 3 bases from V and 4 bases from J; bases unmatched to any gene: 4. The CDR3 loop spans 15 amino acids.

The chain links TRBV4-3 to TRBJ2-1; 7 bases agree with TRBD2. This CDR3 is built from 15 residues. Germline V gene data show CDR1 as LGHNA and CDR2 as YSLEER. The J segment lost 4 bases and the V segment lost 0 bases, leaving 3 bases of the junction unmatched. CDR3 nucleotide sequence: TGCGCCAGCAGCCAAGACCTAGCGGTGTACAATGAGCAGTTCTTC. The encoded protein is CASSQDLAVYNEQFF.

This clone was picked up a small number of times. This chain joins TRBV5-4 and TRBJ1-5; D is ambiguous. The CDR3 is made up of 14 amino acids. V dropped 4 bases and J dropped 3 bases, with 11 bases sitting between them. Germline CDR1 is SGHNT and CDR2 is YYREEE (reference sequence). In DNA form, the CDR3 reads TGTGCCAGCAGCGGGGAGGATGACAATCAGCCCCAGCATTTT. As protein: CASSGEDDNQPQHF.

The gene calls are TRBV19 and TRBJ2-7, with D possibly being TRBD2 (6 bases). The germline gives CDR1 LNHDA, CDR2 SQIVND (reference sequence). This CDR3 is built from 12 residues. V was shortened by 6 bases and J by 6 bases, with 12 bases between the two germline ends. In nucleotides, the CDR3 is TGTGCCAGTAGCCGGGGGTATAGCGAGCAGTACTTC. It encodes CASSRGYSEQYF.

The rearrangement joins TRBV7-9 to TRBJ2-2; tentative D call: TRBD2 (6 bases). Deletions cut 5 bases from V and 3 bases from J, with 13 bases between. The CDR3 length is 15 residues. Per germline, CDR1 SEHNR and CDR2 FQNEAQ (reference sequence). CDR3 in amino acids: CASSPGGTDTGELFF. CDR3 in DNA: TGTGCCAGCAGCCCTGGCGGGACCGACACCGGGGAGCTGTTTTTT.

The chain joins TRBV7-6 to TRBJ1-2, with D possibly matching TRBD1 (5 bases). CDR3 length equals 13 residues. Germline loops: CDR1 SGHVS, CDR2 FNYEAQ. Trimming took 4 bases from V and 6 from J, leaving 12 bases between them. CDR3 in amino acids: CASSSGQGDGYTF. The CDR3 DNA reads as TGTGCCAGCAGCTCGGGCCAGGGTGATGGCTACACCTTC. Full variable domain (rest looked up from reference TRBV7-6 and TRBJ1-2): GAGVSQSPRYKVTKRGQDVALRCDPISGHVSLYWYRQALGQGPEFLTYFNYEAQQDKSGLPNDRFSAERPEGSISTLTIQRTEQRDSAMYRCASSSGQGDGYTFGSGTRLTVV.

This chain links TRBV6-1 with TRBJ2-6; D uncertain. The CDR3 loop spans 19 amino acids. V was shortened by 2 bases and J by 0 bases, with 17 bases between the two germline ends. Germline V lookup: CDR1 MNHNS, CDR2 SASEGT. The CDR3, as DNA: TGTGCCAGCAGTGAATCTCCGTCACAGTTCCCCTCTGGGGCCAACGTCCTGACTTTC. It codes for CASSESPSQFPSGANVLTF.

This clone has only a few counts. In DNA, the CDR3 is TGTGCCAGCAGCTTGGGGGGACAGGGGGCATATGAAGCTTTCTTT. Translation: CASSLGGQGAYEAFF. The gene calls are TRBV7-2 and TRBJ1-1; TRBD1 matches 12 bases. The CDR3 has 15 amino acids. Germline V lookup: CDR1 SGHTA, CDR2 FQGNSA. V shed 3 bases and J 7 bases; nucleotides not matched to a gene: 6.

This clone was observed a single time. The J gene is TRBJ2-1, the V gene TRBV11-2, with D possibly matching TRBD2 (7 bases). Looked up from germline, CDR1 is SGHAT and CDR2 is FQNNGV. This CDR3 has 14 amino acids. The germline V and J ends were trimmed by 8 bases and 8 bases, with 19 bases remaining between them. The CDR3 protein is CASEGGTRPYEQFF. DNA for the CDR3: TGTGCCAGCGAGGGGGGGACCCGGCCTTATGAGCAGTTCTTC.

This chain connects TRBV30 to TRBJ2-3; 7 bases map to TRBD1. The CDR3 extends over 15 amino acids. V dropped 2 bases and J dropped 6; count of bases not matched to a gene: 11. CDR1 is GTSNPN, CDR2 SVGIG, per germline (reference sequence). The DNA of the CDR3 is TGTGCCTGGAGTCCTAAGCCCGGGACAGTCGATACGCAGTATTTT. Amino acids: CAWSPKPGTVDTQYF.

The CDR3 protein is CASSPGTISGNTIYF. The CDR3 nucleotides are TGCGCCAGCAGCCCCGGGACCATCTCTGGAAACACCATATATTTT. The chain is built from TRBV5-1 and TRBJ1-3; TRBD1 is a possible D gene (5 bases). This CDR3 is built from 15 residues. In germline, CDR1 is SGHRS, CDR2 YFSETQ. V shed 4 bases and J shed 0 bases, with 11 bases lying between them.

The V and J genes are TRBV19 and TRBJ1-2; 8 bases map to TRBD1. The CDR3 runs 16 residues. In germline, CDR1 is LNHDA, CDR2 SQIVND (reference sequence). The trim removed 3 bases at V and 5 bases at J, leaving 11 bases unmatched. The CDR3 region is CASSINLQGGRYGYTF. CDR3 DNA: TGTGCCAGTAGTATTAATCTACAGGGGGGCCGTTATGGCTACACCTTC. Full variable domain (remainder filled in from reference TRBV19 and TRBJ1-2): DGGITQSPKYLFRKEGQNVTLSCEQNLNHDAMYWYRQDPGQGLRLIYYSQIVNDFQKGDIAEGYSVSREKKESFPLTVTSAQKNPTAFYLCASSINLQGGRYGYTFGSGTRLTVV.

This chain links TRBV7-9 with TRBJ2-7, with 9 bases that match TRBD1. Per the germline V gene, CDR1 is SEHNR and CDR2 is FQNEAQ (reference sequence). CDR3 size: 14 residues. V dropped 5 bases and J dropped 3; count of bases not matched to a gene: 5. The CDR3 DNA is TGTGCCAGCAGCCAGGGGACAGGGTTCTACGAGCAGTACTTC. Translating it yields CASSQGTGFYEQYF.

The rearrangement joins TRBV28 to TRBJ1-1; TRBD1 aligns across 10 bases. The CDR3 loop spans 16 amino acids. Germline-derived CDR1 and CDR2 are MDHEN and SYDVKM. After removal of 1 base from V and 0 bases from J, the junction contained 2 bases not matched to a gene. CDR3 residues: CASSLFGTGVNTEAFF. The DNA of the CDR3 is TGTGCCAGCAGTTTATTTGGGACAGGGGTGAACACTGAAGCTTTCTTT.

The genes are TRBV6-5 and TRBJ1-1; the match to TRBD1 covers 8 bases. Losses at the gene ends were 8 bases for V and 1 base for J; bases not matched to a gene: 3. Germline-derived CDR1 and CDR2 are MNHEY and SVGAGI. This CDR3 contains 13 residues. The CDR3 spells CASGGQGNTEAFF. The CDR3 nucleotides read TGTGCCAGCGGAGGACAGGGGAACACTGAAGCTTTCTTT.

The CDR3 is CASSGGMYMGTEAFF. For the CDR3, the DNA is TGTGCCAGCAGCGGCGGGATGTATATGGGCACTGAAGCTTTCTTT. The V gene is TRBV5-4, the J gene TRBJ1-1, with D uncertain. The CDR3 has 15 residues. V dropped 4 bases and J dropped 4 bases, with 17 bases sitting between them. Germline V gives CDR1 SGHNT, CDR2 YYREEE (reference sequence).

The V gene is TRBV2, the J gene TRBJ2-7, with D hard to call. The V end was cut by 2 bases, the J end by 0 bases, with 11 bases between. This CDR3 has 15 residues. From germline, CDR1 is SNHLY and CDR2 FYNNEI. The CDR3 here is CASSERIRSSYEQYF. The CDR3 region has the DNA TGTGCCAGCAGTGAAAGGATCAGGAGCTCCTACGAGCAGTACTTC.

The gene calls are TRBV9 and TRBJ1-2; D remains unclear. The CDR3 is made up of 16 amino acids. The V and J ends lost 0 bases and 0 bases respectively, with 12 bases between them. The germline CDR1 and CDR2 sequences are SGDLS and YYNGEE. The CDR3 coding sequence is TGTGCCAGCAGCGTAGACTGGGCACCTCCTAACTATGGCTACACCTTC. The encoded protein is CASSVDWAPPNYGYTF. Drawing the rest from reference TRBV9 and TRBJ1-2, the complete variable domain is DSGVTQTPKHLITATGQRVTLRCSPRSGDLSVYWYQQSLDQGLQFLIQYYNGEERAKGNILERFSAQQFPDLHSELNLSSLELGDSALYFCASSVDWAPPNYGYTFGSGTRLTVV.

The J gene is TRBJ2-7, the V gene TRBV15, with D unresolved. Per germline, CDR1 LNHNV and CDR2 YYDKDF (reference sequence). The germline V and J ends were trimmed by 0 bases and 3 bases, with 15 bases remaining between them. The CDR3 has 16 residues. The CDR3 DNA sequence: TGTGCCACCAGCAGAGATCCCCAAAGACTTGACTACGAGCAGTACTTC. Protein sequence: CATSRDPQRLDYEQYF.